The present TCR beta chain was sequenced within a study of shared clonotypes between healthy human individuals (dated by TCRdb to 2018 to 2020). About the full investigation: The cohort included three men and a couple of women between 18 and 49 years of age. For each donor, CD4 naive and CD4 memory were each run on three plates, CD8 naive on two plates, and CD8 memory on one plate. Blood TCR repertoires of five healthy adults were deeply sequenced to estimate repertoire size and the extent of clonotype sharing between individuals. To increase sequencing depth and limit assay-specific biases, TCR repertoire library preparation and sequencing were carried out by different laboratories using diverse techniques. Each donor's leukapheresis produced roughly between about 0.8 and 10 billion PBMCs.

TCR CDR3 regions were amplified from genomic DNA by multiplex PCR using the deep immunoSEQ assay. For each cell subset, the extracted genomic DNA was distributed evenly across all wells of several immunoSEQ 96-well plates, and each plate served as one replicate. For sorted subsets, each replicate PCR was loaded with 200 ng genomic DNA, equivalent to 30,000 to 35,000 T cell genomes. Purified libraries were measured with a Qubit 3.0 fluorometer, size-checked on a Bioanalyzer 2100, and measured again with the KAPA Library Quantification kit. Every immunoSEQ 96-well plate was sequenced on a dedicated single-read 150-cycle Illumina NextSeq 550 flow cell. Under the source paper's analysis protocol: Because only junctional sequences without quality scores were contained in the immunoSEQ output, filtering matching that applied to full-length reads could not be performed. Sequences were annotated with PyIR, a Python wrapper for IgBLAST v1.9, using IMGT germline references to assign V/J genes and CDR3. Reads with weak V/J assignments (E-value above 1e-6), missing CDR3, stop codons, out-of-frame junctions, or ambiguous translated residues were removed. A V3J clonotype was defined by an identical inferred V gene, J gene, and CDR3 amino acid sequence. Percentage overlap between repertoires was computed as shared unique clonotypes divided by the size of the smaller repertoire. Three approaches were used to assess repertoire richness: RTK rarefaction, the Chao1 estimator, and Recon v2.1 estimates of unobserved clonotypes. Generation probabilities were computed with OLGA for all TCRbeta clonotypes obtained by the gDNA method from a handful of donors. Held by TCRdb, this immuneACCESS table contains in-frame sequences only and omits some clones. Under half of the omission traces to an unresolved V gene where checked; the cause of the rest is unknown. From that table come the V and J calls and clone size; the DNA was used to work out D and trimming. The sample table contains about 710,000 clones; only one count was recorded for around 70% of them. Jointly, the top ten make up less than 2% of the sample.

Healthy HIV-negative adults with no recently reported acute infections or vaccinations were included as donors. Every donor was a Caucasian adult residing in Nashville, Tennessee, USA. CD4+ T cells were enriched by magnetic negative selection, after which naive cells were positively selected on CD45RA and the negative fraction was taken as the memory subset. After blood collection by leukapheresis, PBMCs were isolated using Ficoll-Histopaque density gradient centrifugation and then cryopreserved in the vapor phase of liquid nitrogen. Purity and quantity of every magnetically sorted T cell population were checked by analytical flow cytometry. From each sorted fraction, genomic DNA was isolated and quantified by UV absorbance on a Nanodrop 2000c. On the study overall, not on this receptor specifically: Sharing across four donors was observed for approximately 4.6% of naive CD4, under 4% of naive CD8, about 2.3% of memory CD4, and about 0.4% of memory CD8 clonotypes. Pairwise subsampling indicated that sequencing depth was expected to affect the degree of clonotype sharing among donors. Only blood was sampled, and tissue TCR repertoires likely differ from those in blood. The genetic and exposure-history diversity represented was limited by the small number of donors. Naive subsets generally had larger estimated clonotype richness than memory subsets did. Clonotypes shared by all four sorted-subset donors showed higher generation probabilities than non-shared clonotypes. Even with the large sequencing depth, rarefaction of the sorted-subset datasets indicated that sequencing was incomplete.

Sequences LNHDA (CDR1) and SQIVND (CDR2) are obtained from the germline V gene (reference sequence). Measured from the cysteine to the phenylalanine, the CDR3 is 18 residues long. Only CDR3 DNA remains: 54 bases, in frame from the first base. Deletion took 6 bases off V and 4 bases off J, with a span of 22 bases between the germline ends. A word on this clone: The antigen this receptor binds is unknown. The input lacks base qualities; no much larger clone sits a single base away.

The sample was memory CD4+ T cells sorted from blood. The intended sense of this specimen's cell subset or site label: CD45RA-negative fraction. The TCR was taken from a woman aged 25 to 39 in good health. The V and J segments used are TRBV19 and TRBJ2-6; the D gene is perhaps TRBD1, from 6 matching bases. The CDR3 protein sequence reads: CASSGTIQGWAGANVLTF. The sequenced DNA: TGTGCCAGTAGCGGAACGATACAGGGATGGGCGGGGGCCAACGTCCTGACTTTC.